This T cell receptor (beta chain) was identified during a study of blood T cells in healthy people across ages. Using a J-beta primer mix together with a sample-barcoded 5' primer, a second PCR was run for roughly 7 to 12 cycles. MiXCR, applied by TCRdb to the 5' RACE reads, yields one record per CDR3 protein. The data hold 1.5 million or so distinct CDR3 sequences, with roughly 43% observed a single time. The CDR3 sequence is 13 residues long. Trimming pared 5 bases from V and 5 bases from J, leaving 12 bases between. Germline loops: CDR1 MNHEY, CDR2 SVGEGT. The sequence was collected from a woman under 30 in good health. The chain recombines TRBV6-2 or TRBV6-3 with TRBJ1-2; D uncertain. Sequenced: blood. CDR3 coding DNA: TGTGCCAGCAGTCCGACGGAATTTTATGGCTACACCTTC. The encoded protein is CASSPTEFYGYTF.